A selection of T cell receptor beta chains follows, all from one sample in a study of blood T cell repertoires in COVID-19. Here immunoSEQ multiplex PCR was the method, and the copy in TCRdb shows in-frame clones only, minus some. The data show hundreds of thousands of clones, around 87% seen once. Sequencing was done on a sample of peripheral blood. Source of these receptors: a man between 65 and 85 years old with acute or convalescent COVID-19. Both conserved end residues are part of each CDR3. D genes are given only for firm matches. Not all rows give a size; the values are once, few, many and, for expanded clones, a class.

clone size,J gene,D gene,V gene,CDR3 DNA,CDR3 protein
once,TRBJ2-7,TRBD1,TRBV18,TGTGCCAGCTCAGTATATCGGGACAGCTCCTACGAGCAGTACTTC,CASSVYRDSSYEQYF
few,TRBJ1-5,TRBD1,TRBV7-2,TGTGCCAGCAGCTTAGTAAACAGGGGAATAAGCAATCAGCCCCAGCATTTT,CASSLVNRGISNQPQHF
few,TRBJ1-6,TRBD1,TRBV2,TGTGCCAGCAGAGTCGGGACAGGGGAAATCGGTAATTCACCCCTCCACTTT,CASRVGTGEIGNSPLHF
.,TRBJ2-3,TRBD1,TRBV19,TGTGCCAGTACACTAGGACAGGGCACAGATACGCAGTATTTT,CASTLGQGTDTQYF
.,TRBJ2-7,TRBD2,TRBV7-2,TGTGCCAGCGGCTTTAGCGGGAGGTCCTACGAGCAGTACTTC,CASGFSGRSYEQYF
.,TRBJ2-2,.,TRBV2,TGTGCCAGCGGACAAACGAACACCGGGGAGCTGTTTTTT,CASGQTNTGELFF
.,TRBJ1-2,.,TRBV23-1,TGCGCCAGCAGTCAATCGCGGGGGGCGTTATGCTATGGCTACACCTTC,CASSQSRGALCYGYTF
.,TRBJ2-1,TRBD1,TRBV6-6,TGTGCCAGCAGGACAGGGTCCAATGAGCAGTTCTTC,CASRTGSNEQFF
.,TRBJ2-5,TRBD2,TRBV5-5,TGTGCCAGCAGCTTGAGCCGACTAGCGGGAGTAGAGACCCAGTACTTC,CASSLSRLAGVETQYF
.,TRBJ2-7,.,TRBV7-2,TGTGCCAGCAGACGCGAAACCACCCGGGAGCGCGAGCAGTACTTC,CASRRETTREREQYF